This T cell receptor beta chain was recorded in a study of T-cell memory formation after mild COVID-19. In germline, CDR1 is MNHEY, CDR2 SVGAGI. V shed 2 bases and J 7 bases; nucleotides not matched to a gene: 6. The CDR3 has 15 residues. TCRdb called the 5' RACE reads again in MiXCR, with one record for every CDR3 protein. The sample lists roughly 100,000 distinct CDR3 sequences, approximately 15% seen once, with around two fifths in the top ten. The clonotype comes from a man younger than 35 who had mild COVID-19 (a few samples of this study predate the infection). Cell type and time point are not known. The specimen sequenced was PBMCs or a T cell subset sorted from them (not recorded which). J is TRBJ1-4 and V is TRBV6-5; TRBD1 matches 8 bases. The CDR3 nucleotides read TGTGCCAGCAGTTACACCAGGGGGCGGAGTGAAAAACTGTTTTTT. Its translation: CASSYTRGRSEKLFF.